These 30 T cell receptor beta chains originate from one sample sequenced in a study of cytomegalovirus exposure and HLA in healthy donors. Only in-frame clones appear in the TCRdb table, and some are missing; sequencing was by immunoSEQ multiplex PCR. The sample consists of about 180,000 clones, about 85% of them appearing once. The sequenced sample was PBMCs. The receptors originated from a man between 18 and 29 years old in good health and CMV-seropositive.

The chain is built from TRBV10-3 and TRBJ2-3, with D unclear. The CDR3 extends over 14 amino acids. CDR1 and CDR2 (germline): ENHRY, SYGVKD. The germline V and J ends were trimmed by 3 bases and 2 bases, with 9 bases remaining between them. The CDR3 is CAISDRGTTDTQYF. The DNA of the CDR3 is TGTGCCATCAGTGACCGCGGAACCACAGATACGCAGTATTTT.

The chain carries TRBV5-1 and TRBJ2-5; the match to TRBD1 covers 9 bases. Germline CDR1 SGHRS, CDR2 YFSETQ. J lost 5 bases, V lost 5 bases, and 10 bases had no gene match. The CDR3 has 15 amino acids. DNA for the CDR3: TGCGCCAGCAGTTCATTCCCGGACAGGGGTGAGACCCAGTACTTC. It translates to CASSSFPDRGETQYF. The full variable domain, its missing parts supplied by reference TRBV5-1 and TRBJ2-5, is KAGVTQTPRYLIKTRGQQVTLSCSPISGHRSVSWYQQTPGQGLQFLFEYFSETQRNKGNFPGRFSGRQFSNSRSEMNVSTLELGDSALYLCASSSFPDRGETQYFGPGTRLLVL.

The chain recombines TRBV7-6 with TRBJ1-4; 8 bases are a match to TRBD1. The trim removed 0 bases at V and 8 bases at J, leaving 8 bases unmatched. The CDR3 spans 16 residues. Germline V lookup: CDR1 SGHVS, CDR2 FNYEAQ. Here the CDR3 reads CASSLARAGGLEKLFF. The CDR3 DNA is TGTGCCAGCAGCTTAGCGCGGGCAGGGGGCTTAGAAAAACTGTTTTTT.

The CDR3: CATSSKRGGPETQYF. CDR3 nucleotides: TGTGCCACCAGCAGCAAGCGGGGGGGCCCGGAGACCCAGTACTTC. The chain employs TRBV15 and TRBJ2-5; 10 bases map to TRBD2. This CDR3 has 15 amino acids. Trimming at V came to 3 bases and at J to 5 bases, leaving 6 bases not matched to a gene. Germline V gene sequence: CDR1 LNHNV, CDR2 YYDKDF (reference sequence).

The rearrangement uses TRBV5-1 and TRBJ1-2; TRBD1 agrees at 8 bases. Germline V gene data show CDR1 as SGHRS and CDR2 as YFSETQ. V lost 3 bases to trimming and J lost 4 bases; unmatched junction nucleotides: 8. The CDR3 consists of 15 residues. The CDR3 DNA follows: TGCGCCAGCAGCTCGACAGGGGAGGGAATCTATGGCTACACCTTC. Translated, it gives CASSSTGEGIYGYTF.

The rearrangement links TRBV5-1 to TRBJ2-5; 7 bases line up with TRBD2. Trimming took 2 bases from V and 4 from J; bases not matched to a gene: 11. Germline V gene lookup returns CDR1 SGHRS and CDR2 YFSETQ. There are 16 residues in the CDR3. The DNA for the CDR3 is TGCGCCAGCAGCTTAAACGGAGGGGAGGGCGGAGAGACCCAGTACTTC. Translating it yields CASSLNGGEGGETQYF.

This clone was seen only a few times. This chain joins TRBV15 and TRBJ2-2; D is unresolved. The germline gives CDR1 LNHNV, CDR2 YYDKDF (reference sequence). V lost 2 bases, J lost 6 bases, and 13 bases lay in between. The CDR3 has 15 amino acids. The CDR3 DNA is TGTGCCACCAGCAGATCACACGATGGTGCCGGGGAGCTGTTTTTT. Translation gives CATSRSHDGAGELFF.

The count of this clone is one. The J gene is TRBJ2-5, the V gene TRBV25-1; tentatively, D is TRBD1 (5 bases). V shed 1 base and J shed 14 bases, with 11 bases lying between them. CDR3 length equals 11 residues. Per the germline V gene, CDR1 is MGHDK and CDR2 is SYGVNS. CDR3 nucleotides: TGTGCCAGCAGTGAATTAGGGGCTAGATACTTC. Encoded protein: CASSELGARYF.

This chain links TRBV5-4 with TRBJ1-2; tentative D call: TRBD1 (6 bases). Germline CDR1 SGHNT, CDR2 YYREEE (reference sequence). Deletions cut 4 bases from V and 4 bases from J, with 17 bases between. This CDR3 is built from 15 residues. The CDR3 nucleotides read TGTGCCAGCAGCCCTCAACAGGGTGCCGGCTATGGCTACACCTTC. Translated: CASSPQQGAGYGYTF.

This clone was counted a few times. The rearrangement links TRBV27 to TRBJ2-1; D not resolved. Germline V gene lookup returns CDR1 MNHEY and CDR2 SMNVEV (reference sequence). CDR3 length: 13 amino acids. V was cut by 3 bases and J by 9 bases, with 12 bases left in between. The CDR3 reads CASSFKRISEQFF. In DNA, the CDR3 is TGTGCCAGCAGTTTCAAGAGAATTAGTGAGCAGTTCTTC.

The chain has TRBV28 and TRBJ1-2; D remains unclear. CDR1 is MDHEN and CDR2 is SYDVKM in the germline V gene. The CDR3 spans 12 residues. The V end lost 2 bases, the J end lost 7 bases, and 8 bases lay between the germline ends. CDR3 sequence (DNA): TGTGCCAGCAGTTTAGGAACAGCTGGCTACACCTTC. This translates into CASSLGTAGYTF.

The J gene is TRBJ2-3, the V gene TRBV7-3; D gene uncertain. The CDR3 length is 15 residues. CDR1 and CDR2 from the germline V gene are SGHTA and FQGTGA. V lost 5 bases and J 6 bases, leaving 18 bases between the germline ends. In nucleotides, the CDR3 is TGTGCCAGCAGCCCCAGGCCGGTACGTCGTGATACGCAGTATTTT. Its protein is CASSPRPVRRDTQYF. Full variable domain (remainder filled in from reference TRBV7-3 and TRBJ2-3): GAGVSQTPSNKVTEKGKYVELRCDPISGHTALYWYRQSLGQGPEFLIYFQGTGAADDSGLPNDRFFAVRPEGSVSTLKIQRTERGDSAVYLCASSPRPVRRDTQYFGPGTRLTVL.

This clone was seen only once. V gene TRBV19 combines with J gene TRBJ2-1, with 12 nucleotides matching TRBD2. CDR1 and CDR2 from the germline V gene are LNHDA and SQIVND (reference sequence). The V gene end was trimmed by 5 bases and the J gene end by 4 bases; junction bases not matched to a gene: 3. CDR3 length equals 15 residues. The CDR3 DNA sequence: TGTGCCAGTAGTCCTGGGACTAGCGGGTACAATGAGCAGTTCTTC. Translating gives CASSPGTSGYNEQFF.

V gene TRBV10-2 combines with J gene TRBJ2-5; D is uncertain. This CDR3 spans 15 amino acids. Germline V CDR1 and CDR2: WSHSY, SAAADI. Trimming cost V 8 bases and J 6 bases, with 22 bases left between them. The CDR3 here is CASSTQDALVQTQYF. DNA of the CDR3: TGCGCCAGCTCAACCCAGGATGCCCTCGTACAGACCCAGTACTTC.

This clone was counted a single time. The CDR3 DNA reads TGCAGCGTTGAAGCCCTAAGGGGGAATGAGCAGTTCTTC. Translation gives CSVEALRGNEQFF. J is TRBJ2-1 and V is TRBV29-1, with D possibly TRBD1 on 6 matching bases. CDR3 length: 13 amino acids. V was clipped by 1 base and J by 7 bases, with 11 bases between them. Germline loops: CDR1 SQVTM, CDR2 ANQGSEA.

This chain uses TRBV2 with TRBJ2-2; TRBD2 matches at 10 bases. The J segment lost 4 bases and the V segment lost 6 bases, leaving 5 bases of the junction unmatched. Per germline, CDR1 SNHLY and CDR2 FYNNEI. CDR3 length: 15 residues. CDR3 in amino acids: CASREIAGGTGELFF. CDR3 nucleotides: TGTGCCAGCAGGGAAATAGCGGGGGGCACCGGGGAGCTGTTTTTT.

This clone occurred a few times. The rearrangement links TRBV29-1 to TRBJ2-5; no firm D call. CDR3 length: 15 amino acids. The V gene lost 3 bases and the J gene lost 7 bases, with 21 bases spanning the gap. Germline V gene data show CDR1 as SQVTM and CDR2 as ANQGSEA. Here the CDR3 reads CSVDVWRPREGTQYF. Here the CDR3 DNA reads TGCAGCGTTGATGTCTGGCGGCCCCGTGAAGGGACCCAGTACTTC.

The rearrangement uses TRBV28 and TRBJ2-7; tentatively, D is TRBD1 (5 bases). V was trimmed by 2 bases and J by 5 bases, leaving 10 bases between them. This CDR3 spans 13 amino acids. CDR1 MDHEN and CDR2 SYDVKM come from the germline V gene. CDR3 in amino acids: CASSLPGNHEQYF. The DNA of the CDR3 is TGTGCCAGCAGTTTACCAGGGAACCACGAGCAGTACTTC.

The chain recombines TRBV6-6 with TRBJ2-1, with TRBD2 matching over 13 bases. The CDR3 spans 16 residues. Trimming cost V 0 bases and J 8 bases; bases outside gene matches: 4. Germline values: CDR1 MNHNY, CDR2 SVGAGI (reference sequence). The CDR3 region has the DNA TGTGCCAGCAGTTACTCCCGGACTAGCGGGGGCGATGAGCAGTTCTTC. It specifies CASSYSRTSGGDEQFF.

The chain carries TRBV27 and TRBJ2-7; TRBD1 matches 9 bases. This CDR3 is 12 amino acids long. Germline CDR1 MNHEY, CDR2 SMNVEV (reference sequence). The V gene end was trimmed by 8 bases and the J gene end by 8 bases; junction bases not matched to a gene: 7. CDR3 residues: CASWATGGKQYF. CDR3 DNA: TGTGCCAGCTGGGCCACAGGGGGCAAGCAGTACTTC.

The genes are TRBV10-3 and TRBJ2-1; 8 positions agree with TRBD2. Germline CDR1 and CDR2: ENHRY and SYGVKD. V trimming: 8 bases; J trimming: 10 bases; junction bases outside the gene matches: 13. This CDR3 contains 14 residues. The DNA of the CDR3 is TGTGCCATCGGAGGCGGGGGGCCGGCGGAGGAGCAGTTCTTC. Translation gives CAIGGGGPAEEQFF.

The chain employs TRBV30 and TRBJ2-7; unclear D gene. From germline, CDR1 is GTSNPN and CDR2 SVGIG (reference sequence). CDR3 size: 16 residues. The V end lost 0 bases, the J end lost 0 bases, and 15 bases lay between the germline ends. This CDR3 reads CAWSVPPWQVSYEQYF. Here the CDR3 DNA reads TGTGCCTGGAGTGTACCCCCGTGGCAGGTCTCCTACGAGCAGTACTTC.

This clone appeared a single time. The rearrangement joins TRBV9 to TRBJ1-2; no clear D. The CDR3 spans 13 residues. Trimming took 4 bases from V and 1 from J, leaving 8 bases between them. Germline CDR1 is SGDLS and CDR2 is YYNGEE. This CDR3 reads CASSLSNNYGYTF. CDR3 DNA sequence: TGTGCCAGCAGCCTCAGTAATAACTATGGCTACACCTTC.

The chain employs TRBV27 and TRBJ2-3, with 11 bases aligning to TRBD2. Germline V CDR1 and CDR2: MNHEY, SMNVEV (reference sequence). CDR3 length: 19 amino acids. V shed 8 bases, J shed 0 bases, and the junction held 16 bases outside the gene matches. CDR3 sequence: CASAGWGGLAVTSTDTQYF. The CDR3, as DNA: TGTGCCAGCGCCGGGTGGGGGGGACTAGCGGTCACTAGCACAGATACGCAGTATTTT.

This clone has more than one count but fewer than ten. V and J are TRBV6-6 and TRBJ1-2; TRBD1 matches 8 bases. The germline V gene encodes CDR1 MNHNY and CDR2 SVGAGI (reference sequence). Germline trimming cut 6 bases from V and 1 base from J; bases unmatched to any gene: 4. CDR3 size: 14 residues. CDR3: CASRPGQGNYGYTF. The CDR3 bases are TGTGCCAGCAGACCCGGACAGGGTAACTATGGCTACACCTTC.

This chain uses TRBV4-1 with TRBJ1-1, with a tentative D call TRBD1 (5 bases). CDR3 length: 15 amino acids. V was shortened by 4 bases and J by 5 bases, with 17 bases between the two germline ends. Germline V lookup: CDR1 MGHRA, CDR2 YSYEKL. The CDR3 DNA reads as TGCGCCAGCAGCCCAGAGGTTAACGGGGGGACTGAAGCTTTCTTT. Protein sequence: CASSPEVNGGTEAFF.

The chain has TRBV4-2 and TRBJ2-7, with 7 bases identical to TRBD2. V was pared by 0 bases and J by 0 bases, with 8 bases of the junction left unmatched. This CDR3 spans 17 amino acids. Germline lookup yields CDR1 LGHNA and CDR2 YNFKEQ. CDR3 residues: CASSQDIGGGGSYEQYF. In DNA form, the CDR3 reads TGTGCCAGCAGCCAAGATATTGGTGGGGGGGGCTCCTACGAGCAGTACTTC.

V is TRBV9 and J is TRBJ2-2, with 11 bases aligning to TRBD2. Germline V CDR1 and CDR2: SGDLS, YYNGEE. V lost 7 bases, J lost 1 base, and 0 bases stayed unmatched. The CDR3 consists of 14 residues. For the CDR3, the DNA is TGTGCCAGCGGGACTAGCGGGAACACCGGGGAGCTGTTTTTT. Translated: CASGTSGNTGELFF. Drawing the rest from reference TRBV9 and TRBJ2-2, the complete variable domain is DSGVTQTPKHLITATGQRVTLRCSPRSGDLSVYWYQQSLDQGLQFLIQYYNGEERAKGNILERFSAQQFPDLHSELNLSSLELGDSALYFCASGTSGNTGELFFGEGSRLTVL.

This chain uses TRBV18 with TRBJ2-1; the D gene is possibly TRBD2 (5 bases). CDR1 is KGHSH and CDR2 is LQKENI in the germline V gene. This CDR3 has 14 residues. V was pared by 6 bases and J by 8 bases, with 17 bases between. CDR3 in amino acids: CASSLEGFTDEQFF. DNA for the CDR3: TGTGCCAGCTCCTTAGAGGGCTTTACGGATGAGCAGTTCTTC.

This chain joins TRBV4-1 and TRBJ2-2; 7 bases line up with TRBD2. Trimming at V came to 0 bases and at J to 7 bases, leaving 2 bases not matched to a gene. Germline CDR1 MGHRA, CDR2 YSYEKL. This CDR3 contains 14 residues. The DNA for the CDR3 is TGCGCCAGCAGCCAAGATCCGGGGGGCGGGGAGCTGTTTTTT. It yields the protein CASSQDPGGGELFF.